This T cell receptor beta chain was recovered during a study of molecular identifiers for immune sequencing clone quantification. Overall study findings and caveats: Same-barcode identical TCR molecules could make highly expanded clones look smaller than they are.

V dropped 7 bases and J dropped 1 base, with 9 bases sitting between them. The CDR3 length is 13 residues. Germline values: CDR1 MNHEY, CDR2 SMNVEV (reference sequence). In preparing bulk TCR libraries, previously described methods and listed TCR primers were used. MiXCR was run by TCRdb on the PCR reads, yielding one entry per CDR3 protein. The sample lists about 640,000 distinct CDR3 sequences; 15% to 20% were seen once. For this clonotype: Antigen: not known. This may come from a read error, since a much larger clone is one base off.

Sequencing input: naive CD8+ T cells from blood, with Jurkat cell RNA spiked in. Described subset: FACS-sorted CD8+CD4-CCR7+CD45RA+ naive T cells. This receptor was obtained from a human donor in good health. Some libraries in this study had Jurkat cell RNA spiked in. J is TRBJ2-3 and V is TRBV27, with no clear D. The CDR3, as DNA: TGTGCCAGCAAGGCCCCAGGCACAGATACGCAGTATTTT. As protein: CASKAPGTDTQYF.